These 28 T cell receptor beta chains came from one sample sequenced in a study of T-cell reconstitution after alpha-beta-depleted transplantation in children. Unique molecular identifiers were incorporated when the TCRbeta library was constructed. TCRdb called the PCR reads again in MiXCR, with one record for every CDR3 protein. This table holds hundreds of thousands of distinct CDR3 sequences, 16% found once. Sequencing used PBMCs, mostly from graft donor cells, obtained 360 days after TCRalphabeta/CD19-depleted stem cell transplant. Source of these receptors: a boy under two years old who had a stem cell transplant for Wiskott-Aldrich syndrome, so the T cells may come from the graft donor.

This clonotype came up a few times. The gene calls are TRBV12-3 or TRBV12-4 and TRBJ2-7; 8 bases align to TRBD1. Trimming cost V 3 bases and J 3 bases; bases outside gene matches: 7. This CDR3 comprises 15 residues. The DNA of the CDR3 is TGTGCCAGCAGTTTCCCTCGACAGGGGATCTACGAGCAGTACTTC. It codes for CASSFPRQGIYEQYF.

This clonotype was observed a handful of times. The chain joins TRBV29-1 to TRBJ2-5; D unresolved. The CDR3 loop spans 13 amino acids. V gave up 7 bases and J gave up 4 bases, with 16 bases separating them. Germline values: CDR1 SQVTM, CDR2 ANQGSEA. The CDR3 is CSATTSRGETQYF. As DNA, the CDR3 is TGCAGCGCCACAACCAGCCGAGGAGAGACCCAGTACTTC.

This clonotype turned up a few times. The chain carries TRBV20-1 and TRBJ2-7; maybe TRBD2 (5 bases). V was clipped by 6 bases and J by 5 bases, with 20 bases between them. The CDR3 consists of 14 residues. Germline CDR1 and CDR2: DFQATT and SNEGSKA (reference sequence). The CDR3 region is CSAVLNRGSHEQYF. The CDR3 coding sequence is TGCAGTGCGGTTCTAAATAGAGGGAGTCACGAGCAGTACTTC.

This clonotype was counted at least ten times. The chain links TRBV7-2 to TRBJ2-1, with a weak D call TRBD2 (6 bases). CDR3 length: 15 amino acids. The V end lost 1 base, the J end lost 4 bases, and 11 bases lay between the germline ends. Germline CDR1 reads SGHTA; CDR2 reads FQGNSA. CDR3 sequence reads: CASSLGPGVYNEQFF. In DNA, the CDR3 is TGTGCCAGCAGCTTAGGACCGGGAGTGTACAATGAGCAGTTCTTC.

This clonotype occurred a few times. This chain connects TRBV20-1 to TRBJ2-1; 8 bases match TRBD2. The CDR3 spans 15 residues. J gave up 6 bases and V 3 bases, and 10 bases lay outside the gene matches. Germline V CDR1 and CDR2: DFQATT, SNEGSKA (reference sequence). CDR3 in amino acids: CSARGITTSVNEQFF. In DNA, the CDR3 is TGCAGTGCTAGGGGAATAACGACTAGCGTCAATGAGCAGTTCTTC.

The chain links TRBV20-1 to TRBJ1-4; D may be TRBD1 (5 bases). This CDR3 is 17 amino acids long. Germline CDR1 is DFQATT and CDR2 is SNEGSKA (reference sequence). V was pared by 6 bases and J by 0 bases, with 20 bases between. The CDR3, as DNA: TGCAGTGCCAGACGCTTGGGACGTCCCGCAACTAATGAAAAACTGTTTTTT. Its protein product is CSARRLGRPATNEKLFF.

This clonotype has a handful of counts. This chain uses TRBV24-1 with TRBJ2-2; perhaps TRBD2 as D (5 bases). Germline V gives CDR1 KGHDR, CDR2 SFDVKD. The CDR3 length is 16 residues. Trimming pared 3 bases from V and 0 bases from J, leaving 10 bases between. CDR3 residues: CATSDPGVPNTGELFF. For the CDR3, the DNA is TGTGCCACCAGTGATCCCGGGGTCCCGAACACCGGGGAGCTGTTTTTT.

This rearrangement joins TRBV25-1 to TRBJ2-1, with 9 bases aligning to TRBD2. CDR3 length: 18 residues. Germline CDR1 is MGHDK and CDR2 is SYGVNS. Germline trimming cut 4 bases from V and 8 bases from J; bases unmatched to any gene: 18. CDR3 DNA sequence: TGTGCCAGCAGTGGGGGACTGGGGAGGCTAGCGGGATTGGATGAGCAGTTCTTC. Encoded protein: CASSGGLGRLAGLDEQFF.

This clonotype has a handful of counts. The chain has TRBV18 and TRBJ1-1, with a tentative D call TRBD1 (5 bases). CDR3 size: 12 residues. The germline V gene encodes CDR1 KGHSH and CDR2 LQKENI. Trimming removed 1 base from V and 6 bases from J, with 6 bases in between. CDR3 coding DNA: TGTGCCAGCTCACCACTGACAGCTGAAGCTTTCTTT. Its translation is CASSPLTAEAFF.

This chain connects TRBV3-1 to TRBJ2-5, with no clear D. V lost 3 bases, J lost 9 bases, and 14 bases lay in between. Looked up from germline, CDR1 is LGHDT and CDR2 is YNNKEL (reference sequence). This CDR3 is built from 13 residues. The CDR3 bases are TGTGCCAGCAGCCACTCAACCCCTCGGGCCCAGTACTTC. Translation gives CASSHSTPRAQYF.

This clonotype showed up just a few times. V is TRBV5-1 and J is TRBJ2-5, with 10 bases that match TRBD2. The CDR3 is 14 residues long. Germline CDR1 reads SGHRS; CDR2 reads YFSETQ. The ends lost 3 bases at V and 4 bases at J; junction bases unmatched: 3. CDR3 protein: CASSSAGGPETQYF. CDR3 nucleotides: TGCGCCAGCAGCTCAGCGGGGGGGCCAGAGACCCAGTACTTC.

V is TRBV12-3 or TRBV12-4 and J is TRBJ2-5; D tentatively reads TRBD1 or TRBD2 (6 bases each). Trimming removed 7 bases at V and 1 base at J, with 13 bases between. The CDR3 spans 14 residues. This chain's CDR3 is CASKGRGRQETQYF. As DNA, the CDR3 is TGTGCCAGCAAGGGTCGGGGGCGCCAAGAGACCCAGTACTTC.

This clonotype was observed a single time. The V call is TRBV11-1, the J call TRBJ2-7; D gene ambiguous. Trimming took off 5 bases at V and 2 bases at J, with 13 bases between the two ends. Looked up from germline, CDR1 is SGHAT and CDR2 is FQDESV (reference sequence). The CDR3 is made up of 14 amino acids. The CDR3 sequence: CASSPIRSPYEQYF. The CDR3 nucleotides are TGTGCCAGCAGCCCTATCAGGAGTCCCTACGAGCAGTACTTC.

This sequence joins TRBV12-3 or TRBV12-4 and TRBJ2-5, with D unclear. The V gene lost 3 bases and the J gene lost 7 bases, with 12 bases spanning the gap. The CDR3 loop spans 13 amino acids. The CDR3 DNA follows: TGTGCCAGCAGTTTTTACCACTCCCGGACCCAGTACTTC. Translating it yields CASSFYHSRTQYF.

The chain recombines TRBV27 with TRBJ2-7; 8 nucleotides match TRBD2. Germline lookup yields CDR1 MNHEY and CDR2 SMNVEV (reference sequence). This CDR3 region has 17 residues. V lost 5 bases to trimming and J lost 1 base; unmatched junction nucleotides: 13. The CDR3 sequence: CASSPAWGSGTSYEQYF. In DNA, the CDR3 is TGTGCCAGCAGTCCCGCCTGGGGTAGCGGGACTTCCTACGAGCAGTACTTC.

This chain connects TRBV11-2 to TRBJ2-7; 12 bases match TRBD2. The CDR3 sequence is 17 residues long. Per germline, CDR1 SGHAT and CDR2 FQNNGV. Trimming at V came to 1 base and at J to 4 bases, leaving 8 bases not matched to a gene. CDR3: CASSLGRLAGAGYEQYF. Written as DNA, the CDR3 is TGTGCCAGCAGCTTAGGGCGACTAGCGGGAGCAGGGTACGAGCAGTACTTC.

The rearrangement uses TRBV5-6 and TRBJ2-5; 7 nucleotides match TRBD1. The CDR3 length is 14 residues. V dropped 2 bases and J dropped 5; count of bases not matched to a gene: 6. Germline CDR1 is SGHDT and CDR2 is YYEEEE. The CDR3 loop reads CASSLQGIEETQYF. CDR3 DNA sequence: TGTGCCAGCAGCTTACAGGGGATTGAGGAGACCCAGTACTTC.

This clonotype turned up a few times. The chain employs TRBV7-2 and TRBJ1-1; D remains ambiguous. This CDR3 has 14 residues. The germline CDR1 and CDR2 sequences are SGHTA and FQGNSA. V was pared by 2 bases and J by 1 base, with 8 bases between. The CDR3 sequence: CASSLRPRNTEAFF. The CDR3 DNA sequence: TGTGCCAGCAGCTTAAGGCCGAGGAACACTGAAGCTTTCTTT.

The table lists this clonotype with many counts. DNA of the CDR3: TGCGCCAGCAGCTTGGGACTAGCGGGAGTTGAGCAGTTCTTC. This sequence encodes CASSLGLAGVEQFF. This chain joins TRBV5-1 and TRBJ2-1; the match to TRBD2 covers 12 bases. This CDR3 spans 14 amino acids. J lost 9 bases, V lost 0 bases, and 1 base had no gene match. From germline, CDR1 is SGHRS and CDR2 YFSETQ.

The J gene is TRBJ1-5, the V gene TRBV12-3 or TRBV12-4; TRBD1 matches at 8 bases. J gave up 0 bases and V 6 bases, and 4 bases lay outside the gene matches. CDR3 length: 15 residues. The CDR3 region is CASRRTGNSNQPQHF. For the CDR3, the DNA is TGTGCCAGCAGGCGGACAGGGAATAGCAATCAGCCCCAGCATTTT.

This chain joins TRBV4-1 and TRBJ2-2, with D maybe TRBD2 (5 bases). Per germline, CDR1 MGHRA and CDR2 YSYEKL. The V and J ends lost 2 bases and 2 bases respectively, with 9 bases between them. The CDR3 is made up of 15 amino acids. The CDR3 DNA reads TGCGCCAGCAGCCAAAGAGGGTTTAACACCGGGGAGCTGTTTTTT. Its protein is CASSQRGFNTGELFF.

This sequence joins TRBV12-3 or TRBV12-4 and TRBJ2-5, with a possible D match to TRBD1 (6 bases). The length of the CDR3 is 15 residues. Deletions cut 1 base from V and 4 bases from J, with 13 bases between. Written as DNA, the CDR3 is TGTGCCAGCAGTTTAGACAGGGCCCCAGGAGAGACCCAGTACTTC. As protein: CASSLDRAPGETQYF.

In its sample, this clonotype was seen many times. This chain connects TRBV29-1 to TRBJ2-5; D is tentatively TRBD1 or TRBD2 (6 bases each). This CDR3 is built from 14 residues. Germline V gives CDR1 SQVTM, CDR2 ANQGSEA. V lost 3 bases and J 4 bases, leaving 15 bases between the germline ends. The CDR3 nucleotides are TGCAGCGTTGATGAGGGGGGCCGCGGAGAGACCCAGTACTTC. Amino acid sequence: CSVDEGGRGETQYF.

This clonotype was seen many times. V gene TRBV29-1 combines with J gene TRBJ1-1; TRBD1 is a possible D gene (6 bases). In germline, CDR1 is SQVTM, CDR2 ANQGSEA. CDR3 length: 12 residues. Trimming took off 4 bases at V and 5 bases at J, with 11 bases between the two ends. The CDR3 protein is CSVGTALTEAFF. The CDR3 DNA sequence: TGCAGCGTTGGGACAGCACTTACTGAAGCTTTCTTT.

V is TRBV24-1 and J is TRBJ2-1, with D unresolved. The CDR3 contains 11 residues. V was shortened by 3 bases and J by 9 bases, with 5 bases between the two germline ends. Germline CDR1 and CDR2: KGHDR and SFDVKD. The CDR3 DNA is TGTGCCACCAGTGATACATTTGAGCAGTTCTTC. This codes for CATSDTFEQFF.

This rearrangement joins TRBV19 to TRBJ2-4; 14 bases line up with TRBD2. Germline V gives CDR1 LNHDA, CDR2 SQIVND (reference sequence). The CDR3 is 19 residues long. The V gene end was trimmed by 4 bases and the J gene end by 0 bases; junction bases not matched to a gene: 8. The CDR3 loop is CASSTPGLAGALAKNIQYF. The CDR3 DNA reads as TGTGCCAGTAGTACCCCGGGACTAGCGGGAGCTTTAGCCAAAAACATTCAGTACTTC. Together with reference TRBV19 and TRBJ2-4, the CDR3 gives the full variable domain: DGGITQSPKYLFRKEGQNVTLSCEQNLNHDAMYWYRQDPGQGLRLIYYSQIVNDFQKGDIAEGYSVSREKKESFPLTVTSAQKNPTAFYLCASSTPGLAGALAKNIQYFGAGTRLSVL.

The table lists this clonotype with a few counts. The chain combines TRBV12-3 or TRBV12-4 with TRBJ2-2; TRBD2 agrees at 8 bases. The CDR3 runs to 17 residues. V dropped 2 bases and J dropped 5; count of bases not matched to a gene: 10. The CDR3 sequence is CASSLSRGGHQTGELFF. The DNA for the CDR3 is TGTGCCAGCAGTTTATCCCGGGGGGGTCATCAAACCGGGGAGCTGTTTTTT.

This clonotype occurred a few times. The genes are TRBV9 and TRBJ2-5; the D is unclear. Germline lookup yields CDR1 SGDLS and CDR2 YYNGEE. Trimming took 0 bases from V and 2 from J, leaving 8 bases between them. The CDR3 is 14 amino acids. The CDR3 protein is CASSVGPRQETQYF. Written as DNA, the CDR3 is TGTGCCAGCAGCGTAGGCCCGAGGCAAGAGACCCAGTACTTC.